This TCR beta chain was recorded in a study of cytomegalovirus exposure and HLA in healthy donors. Both 60 Vbeta primers and 13 Jbeta primers went into the PCR. Profiled with immunoSEQ multiplex PCR; TCRdb holds only in-frame clones, not every one. The top ten hold 0.5% to 0.8% of the sample, which has some 200,000 clones, 75% to 90% seen once. Trimming took 5 bases from V and 5 from J, leaving 16 bases between them. The CDR3 covers 16 residues. CDR1 is SGHTA and CDR2 is FQGNSA in the germline V gene. As regards this clone: Its target is not known.

Study-wide points: Cytomegalovirus status, reportedly, was diagnosed with high specificity and sensitivity by the classifier. Versus the roughly 690-donor mean, an Asian-associated ancestry cluster reportedly showed fewer N-insertions in a later analysis.

Healthy people donating bone marrow made up the donors. V gene TRBV7-2 combines with J gene TRBJ1-6; tentatively, D is TRBD1 (5 bases). The source of this sequence is a boy between 10 and 17 years old in good health and CMV-seronegative. The material sequenced was PBMCs. This chain's CDR3 is CASSPPAGRNNSPLHF. In nucleotides, the CDR3 is TGTGCCAGCAGCCCCCCCGCGGGACGGAATAATTCACCCCTCCACTTT.